This T cell receptor (beta chain) was captured in a study of blood T cells in healthy people across ages (dated by TCRdb to the mid-2010s). Regarding the study in general: In model experiments, template switching captured roughly one uniquely barcoded TCR beta cDNA molecule for every two T cells. Using deep sequencing normalized with unique cDNA molecular identifiers, the study measured how TCR beta repertoire diversity changes with age. Four age groups were formed from the donors: young (average approximately 17 years), middle-aged (approximately 40), aged (62) and long-lived (more than 75). To avoid experimental bias, donors of different ages were randomly spread across the sequencing lanes. For two donors (one aged 18 to 30 and one aged 80 or older), the study analyzed two additional independent replicas of 1 million unique cDNA reads from the same blood draw. The investigation overall reported the following: Since profiling was done on bulk unsorted PBMCs, naive and antigen-experienced compartments could not be conclusively compared. The percentage of naive T cells measured by flow cytometry correlated strongly with observed TCR beta diversity. Donor CMV infection status was unknown, potentially confounding age-related changes in expanded clonotypes. As age increased, observed TCR beta diversity per million T cells dropped in a roughly linear way, and a significant reduction was already evident by age 40. Compared with the aged group, the long-lived group had more naive CD4+ T cells, fewer expanded clones and increased TCR diversity, suggesting age selection. Estimates of total diversity based on one million sequenced T cells were regarded as lower bounds and as underestimates.

This clonotype occurred a few times. Which antigen it targets is not known. Base-call qualities are not available, and no considerably larger clone is one nucleotide away. Receptor libraries were prepared by 5' RACE. Sequencing was carried out with an Illumina HiSeq 2500. The second PCR ran for roughly 7 to 11 cycles and used a J-beta primer mix along with a sample-barcoded 5' primer. A unique molecular identifier was introduced onto each TCR beta cDNA molecule by a template-switch 5' adaptor carrying 12 random nucleotides. At least 2.5 million CDR3-containing paired-end reads were obtained from each sample. All of the RNA was converted into first-strand cDNA using the Mint cDNA synthesis kit, with a TRBC-specific oligonucleotide serving as the primer. All cDNA was treated with uracil-DNA glycosylase and then went through a first 18-cycle PCR with the universal primers M1SS and BC2_uni_R. The study's own analysis went as follows. For normalization, 1 million high-quality reads, each with a distinct molecular identifier, were randomly selected from each sample. Instead of being binned into consensus sequences, reads that shared molecular identifiers were thrown out. MiTCR, with a Q25 quality threshold and the strictest error-elimination algorithm, was used for CDR3 identification, clonotype clustering and error correction. A nonparametric unseen species model with Euler transformation was used to estimate a lower bound on total TCR beta diversity. TCRdb's own reprocessing of the public reads used fastp at Q25 and MiXCR and kept productive beta chains. CDR3 protein duplicates are merged, each entry listing the most common genes and DNA. TCRdb assigned the V and J calls; the authors' analysis was not used. The sample records hundreds of thousands of distinct CDR3 sequences, about 61% of which are singletons. The biggest ten clones account for around 25% of the sample.

Systemically healthy Caucasian individuals from Russia, around 38 in total and aged 6 to 90 years, were included as donors. Around 9.9 milliliters of peripheral blood were collected from each donor into EDTA-treated Vacutainer tubes. Ficoll-Paque density-gradient centrifugation was used to isolate PBMCs, with at least 7 million per sample. Trizol reagent was used to extract total RNA from the PBMCs, yielding at least 6 micrograms per sample. For every donor, an aliquot of PBMCs went through flow cytometry to measure the percentages of naive CD45RAhigh/CD27high T cells. Sequenced material: blood. This clonotype was obtained from a man aged 35-49 years in good health.

The CDR3 in this case is CASTDSGNTEAFF. The nucleotide sequence is TGTGCCAGCACCGATTCTGGGAACACTGAAGCTTTCTTT. This receptor chain uses TRBV27 and TRBJ1-1; no D gene is confidently identified. CDR1 and CDR2 are drawn from the germline V gene (reference sequence): MNHEY, SMNVEV. V is cut by 7 bases and J by 1 base, and the space between the germline ends is 10 bases. Its CDR3 holds 13 amino acids, cysteine through phenylalanine. The read is trimmed to its CDR3 DNA, 39 bases read in frame from base 1.